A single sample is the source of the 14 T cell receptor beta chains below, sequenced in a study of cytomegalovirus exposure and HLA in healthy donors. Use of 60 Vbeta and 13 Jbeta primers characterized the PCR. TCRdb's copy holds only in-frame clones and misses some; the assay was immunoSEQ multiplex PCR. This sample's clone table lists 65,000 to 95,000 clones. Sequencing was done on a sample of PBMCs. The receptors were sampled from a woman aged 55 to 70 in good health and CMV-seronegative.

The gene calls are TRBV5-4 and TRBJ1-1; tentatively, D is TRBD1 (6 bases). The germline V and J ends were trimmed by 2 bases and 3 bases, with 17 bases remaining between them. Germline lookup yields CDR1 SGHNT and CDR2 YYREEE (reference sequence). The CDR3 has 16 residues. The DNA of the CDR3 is TGTGCCAGCAGCTTATGGAAAGGACAGTCCCACACTGAAGCTTTCTTT. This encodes CASSLWKGQSHTEAFF. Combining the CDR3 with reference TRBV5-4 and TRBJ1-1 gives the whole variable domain ETGVTQSPTHLIKTRGQQVTLRCSSQSGHNTVSWYQQALGQGPQFIFQYYREEENGRGNFPPRFSGLQFPNYSSELNVNALELDDSALYLCASSLWKGQSHTEAFFGQGTRLTVV.

The CDR3 is CATGRDRGRELFF. CDR3 DNA: TGTGCCACTGGCCGGGACAGGGGGAGGGAACTGTTTTTT. This rearrangement joins TRBV19 to TRBJ1-4, with 11 bases fitting TRBD1. V was clipped by 10 bases and J by 12 bases; unmatched bases: 10. Looked up from germline, CDR1 is LNHDA and CDR2 is SQIVND (reference sequence). The CDR3 consists of 13 residues. The full variable domain, in which reference TRBV19 and TRBJ1-4 provide the parts outside the CDR3, is DGGITQSPKYLFRKEGQNVTLSCEQNLNHDAMYWYRQDPGQGLRLIYYSQIVNDFQKGDIAEGYSVSREKKESFPLTVTSAQKNPTAFYLCATGRDRGRELFFGSGTQLSVL.

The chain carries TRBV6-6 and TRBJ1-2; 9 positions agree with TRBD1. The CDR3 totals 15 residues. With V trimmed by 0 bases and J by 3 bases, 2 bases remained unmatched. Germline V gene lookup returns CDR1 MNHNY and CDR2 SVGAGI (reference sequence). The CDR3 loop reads CASSYSGQGYYGYTF. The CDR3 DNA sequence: TGTGCCAGCAGTTACTCGGGACAGGGTTACTATGGCTACACCTTC.

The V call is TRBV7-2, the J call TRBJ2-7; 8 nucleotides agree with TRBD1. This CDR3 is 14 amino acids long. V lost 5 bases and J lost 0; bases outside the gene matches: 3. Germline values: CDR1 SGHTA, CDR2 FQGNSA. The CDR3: CASSRQGISYEQYF. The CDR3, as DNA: TGTGCCAGCAGCCGACAGGGGATCTCCTACGAGCAGTACTTC.

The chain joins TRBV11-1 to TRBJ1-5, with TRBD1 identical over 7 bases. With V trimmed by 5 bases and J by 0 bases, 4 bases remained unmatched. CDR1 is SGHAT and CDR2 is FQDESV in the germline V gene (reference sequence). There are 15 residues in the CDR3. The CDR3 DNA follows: TGTGCCAGCAGCCCCGACAGGGATAGCAATCAGCCCCAGCATTTT. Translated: CASSPDRDSNQPQHF.

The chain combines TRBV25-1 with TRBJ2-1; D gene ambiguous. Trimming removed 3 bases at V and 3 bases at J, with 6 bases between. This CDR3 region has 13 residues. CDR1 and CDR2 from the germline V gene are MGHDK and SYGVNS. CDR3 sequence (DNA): TGTGCCAGCAGTGAGGCTTTCTACAATGAGCAGTTCTTC. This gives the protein CASSEAFYNEQFF. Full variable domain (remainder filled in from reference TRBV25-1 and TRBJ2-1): EADIYQTPRYLVIGTGKKITLECSQTMGHDKMYWYQQDPGMELHLIHYSYGVNSTEKGDLSSESTVSRIRTEHFPLTLESARPSHTSQYLCASSEAFYNEQFFGPGTRLTVL.

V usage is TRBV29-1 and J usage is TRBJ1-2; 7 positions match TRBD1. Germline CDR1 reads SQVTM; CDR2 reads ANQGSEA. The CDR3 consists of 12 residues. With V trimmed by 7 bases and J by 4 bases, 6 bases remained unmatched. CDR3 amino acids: CSGDRDTYGYTF. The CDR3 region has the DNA TGCAGCGGAGACAGGGATACCTATGGCTACACCTTC.

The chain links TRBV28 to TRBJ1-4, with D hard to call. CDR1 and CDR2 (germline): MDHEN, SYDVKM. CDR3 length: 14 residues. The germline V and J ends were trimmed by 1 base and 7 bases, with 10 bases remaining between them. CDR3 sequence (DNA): TGTGCCAGCAGTTTATCTTCACGCGGTGAAAAACTGTTTTTT. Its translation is CASSLSSRGEKLFF. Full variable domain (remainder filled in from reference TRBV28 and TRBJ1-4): DVKVTQSSRYLVKRTGEKVFLECVQDMDHENMFWYRQDPGLGLRLIYFSYDVKMKEKGDIPEGYSVSREKKERFSLILESASTNQTSMYLCASSLSSRGEKLFFGSGTQLSVL.

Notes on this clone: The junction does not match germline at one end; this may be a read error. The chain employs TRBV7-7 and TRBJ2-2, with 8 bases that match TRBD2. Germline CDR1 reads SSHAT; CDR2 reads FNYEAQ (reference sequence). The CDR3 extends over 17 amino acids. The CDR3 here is CASMMPGLGRRSGELFF. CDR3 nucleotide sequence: TGTGCTAGCATGATGCCGGGACTAGGTAGGCGTAGCGGGGAGCTGTTTTTT.

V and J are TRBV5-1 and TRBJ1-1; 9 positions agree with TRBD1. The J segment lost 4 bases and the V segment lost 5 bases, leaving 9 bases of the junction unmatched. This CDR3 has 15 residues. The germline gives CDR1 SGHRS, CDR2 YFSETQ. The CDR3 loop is CASSYIPGQGTEAFF. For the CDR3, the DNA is TGCGCCAGCAGTTATATACCGGGACAGGGCACTGAAGCTTTCTTT.

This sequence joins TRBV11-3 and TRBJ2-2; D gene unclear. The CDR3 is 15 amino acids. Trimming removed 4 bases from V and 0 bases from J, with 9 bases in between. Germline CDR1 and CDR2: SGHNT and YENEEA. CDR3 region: CASSYGQANTGELFF. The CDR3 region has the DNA TGTGCCAGCAGCTATGGCCAGGCGAACACCGGGGAGCTGTTTTTT.

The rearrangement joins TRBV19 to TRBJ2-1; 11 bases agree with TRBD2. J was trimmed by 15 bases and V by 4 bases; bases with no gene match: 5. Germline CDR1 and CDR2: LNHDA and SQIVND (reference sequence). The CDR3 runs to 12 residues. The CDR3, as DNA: TGTGCCAGTAGTAACGGACTAGCGGGTTCGTTCTTC. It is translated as CASSNGLAGSFF.

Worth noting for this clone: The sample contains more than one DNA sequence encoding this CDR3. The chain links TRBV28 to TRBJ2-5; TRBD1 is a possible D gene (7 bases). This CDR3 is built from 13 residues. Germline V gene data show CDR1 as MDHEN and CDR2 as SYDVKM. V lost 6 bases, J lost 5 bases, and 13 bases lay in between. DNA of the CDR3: TGTGCCAGCAGCCAGGGGGGTCGGGAGACCCAGTACTTC. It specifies CASSQGGRETQYF.

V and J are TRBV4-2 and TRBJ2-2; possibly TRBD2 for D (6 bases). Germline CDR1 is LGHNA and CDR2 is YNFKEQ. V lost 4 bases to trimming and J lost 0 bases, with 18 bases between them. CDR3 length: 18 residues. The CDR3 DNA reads TGTGCCAGCAGCCGAACTATCGGAGGGCCCGCGAACACCGGGGAGCTGTTTTTT. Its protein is CASSRTIGGPANTGELFF.